The rows below give T cell receptor beta chains drawn from one sample of a study of OX40 agonist ivuxolimab in advanced cancers. The data were produced by immunoSEQ multiplex PCR, yet TCRdb's version contains in-frame clones alone and is incomplete. The sample has 55,000 to 85,000 clones, 75% to 90% seen once. This specimen consisted of CD4+ or CD8+ T cells sorted from blood, obtained in a trial of the OX40 agonist ivuxolimab. Receptor source: an adult with an advanced solid tumor such as melanoma, head and neck, liver or kidney cancer. Each CDR3 is given with its conserved first and last residue. The D gene is left open where the match is weak. Size values are once, few and many counts, or a class for expanded clones, and some rows have none.

v_gene	d_gene	abundance	j_gene	CDR3aa	CDR3nt
TRBV7-9	.	medium-sized	TRBJ2-7	CASSPRGAGHEQYF	TGTGCCAGCAGCCCCAGGGGAGCGGGCCACGAGCAGTACTTC
TRBV6-1	.	.	TRBJ2-3	CASSERQKDTQYF	TGTGCCAGCAGTGAACGTCAGAAAGATACGCAGTATTTT
TRBV5-1	.	.	TRBJ2-5	CASSPQTAIIQETQYF	TGCGCCAGCAGCCCGCAGACAGCCATAATCCAAGAGACCCAGTACTTC
TRBV4-1	.	.	TRBJ2-3	CASRKFGGEDTQYF	TGCGCCAGCCGCAAATTTGGGGGCGAAGATACGCAGTATTTT
TRBV19	TRBD1	.	TRBJ2-2	CASSTRQGAIGELFF	TGTGCCAGTAGTACTCGACAGGGGGCGATCGGGGAGCTGTTTTTT
TRBV6-1	TRBD1	.	TRBJ1-5	CASSEGDRWNQPQHF	TGTGCCAGCAGTGAAGGGGACAGGTGGAATCAGCCCCAGCATTTT
TRBV19	.	.	TRBJ1-2	CASSIRGRGLYGYTF	TGTGCCAGTAGTATACGAGGGAGAGGCTTGTATGGCTACACCTTC
TRBV19	.	once	TRBJ2-1	CASTENNEQFF	TGTGCCAGTACAGAAAACAATGAGCAGTTCTTC
TRBV5-6	.	.	TRBJ2-5	CASSSRTALGETQYF	TGTGCCAGCAGCTCCCGGACGGCCCTCGGAGAGACCCAGTACTTC
TRBV6-5	.	.	TRBJ2-7	CASSLTPYEQYF	TGTGCCAGCAGCCTGACACCCTACGAGCAGTACTTC
TRBV27	TRBD1	.	TRBJ2-7	CASRTMRQGIEQYF	TGTGCCAGCAGAACAATGAGACAGGGGATCGAGCAGTACTTC
TRBV5-5	TRBD1	.	TRBJ1-2	CASSSGTGGGYGYTF	TGTGCCAGCAGCTCCGGGACAGGGGGAGGGTATGGCTACACCTTC
TRBV4-2	TRBD1	few	TRBJ1-2	CASSQGDRDYGYTF	TGTGCCAGCAGCCAAGGTGACAGGGACTATGGCTACACCTTC
TRBV6-1	.	once	TRBJ2-2	CASRASQIDGELFF	TGTGCCAGCAGGGCCTCGCAGATCGACGGGGAGCTGTTTTTT
TRBV7-2	.	.	TRBJ1-5	CASSFTGSDQPQHF	TGTGCCAGCAGCTTTACAGGGTCCGATCAGCCCCAGCATTTT
TRBV27	.	.	TRBJ2-1	CASSLGDRSNEQFF	TGTGCCAGCAGTTTAGGGGACCGAAGTAATGAGCAGTTCTTC
TRBV15	.	.	TRBJ2-3	CATSREADTQYF	TGTGCCACCAGCAGAGAGGCAGATACGCAGTATTTT
TRBV11-2	TRBD2	.	TRBJ2-1	CASSLKLATQGEQFF	TGTGCCAGCAGCTTAAAACTAGCGACCCAGGGTGAGCAGTTCTTC
TRBV5-1	.	.	TRBJ1-1	CASSLDLVSQGTEAFF	TGCGCCAGCAGCTTGGACCTCGTATCCCAGGGGACTGAAGCTTTCTTT
TRBV15	.	.	TRBJ1-3	CATSRVTGASGNTIYF	TGTGCCACCAGCAGAGTAACAGGTGCCTCTGGAAACACCATATATTTT
TRBV2	.	.	TRBJ2-7	CASSFKNTGQTWEQYF	TGTGCCAGCAGCTTCAAAAATACGGGACAAACCTGGGAGCAGTACTTC
TRBV4-1	TRBD2	.	TRBJ2-7	CASSQGGLAGVRAHEQYF	TGCGCCAGCAGCCAAGGTGGACTAGCGGGGGTTCGAGCCCACGAGCAGTACTTC
TRBV29-1	.	.	TRBJ1-2	CSVGERRTAYGYTF	TGCAGCGTTGGAGAAAGGAGAACAGCCTATGGCTACACCTTC
TRBV6-5	.	medium-sized	TRBJ1-2	CASSPRARGGYGYTF	TGTGCCAGCAGTCCCCGAGCGCGGGGAGGCTATGGCTACACCTTC
TRBV5-6	TRBD2	.	TRBJ2-2	CASSRTVAGGGELFF	TGTGCCAGCAGCCGTACGGTAGCGGGGGGCGGGGAGCTGTTTTTT
TRBV30	TRBD1	.	TRBJ1-1	CASDREGDTEAFF	TGTGCGTCGGACAGGGAGGGTGACACTGAAGCTTTCTTT
TRBV13	.	.	TRBJ2-7	CASSLVLGEQYF	TGTGCCAGCAGCTTAGTCTTGGGGGAGCAGTACTTC
TRBV11-1	TRBD1	.	TRBJ2-4	CASSNRQGKNIQYF	TGTGCCAGCAGTAACAGACAGGGAAAAAACATTCAGTACTTC
TRBV7-9	.	.	TRBJ2-5	CASSLAGGAETQYF	TGTGCCAGCAGCTTAGCCGGAGGGGCAGAGACCCAGTACTTC
TRBV10-2	TRBD1	.	TRBJ1-5	CASSDRDRNQPQHF	TGCGCCAGCAGTGACCGGGACAGAAATCAGCCCCAGCATTTT
TRBV7-2	.	.	TRBJ1-2	CASSGGGVRAAGYTF	TGTGCCAGCAGCGGGGGGGGTGTGCGGGCGGCTGGCTACACCTTC
TRBV19	TRBD1	.	TRBJ1-3	CASSTDRVTGTIYF	TGTGCCAGTAGTACCGACAGGGTGACGGGCACCATATATTTT
TRBV5-4	.	.	TRBJ1-2	CASSLVDTGLHGYTF	TGTGCCAGCAGCTTGGTGGATACAGGGTTGCATGGCTACACCTTC
TRBV5-6	.	many	TRBJ2-5	CASSLRRLGGETQYF	TGTGCCAGCAGCTTGAGACGACTAGGGGGGGAGACCCAGTACTTC
TRBV5-1	.	.	TRBJ2-5	CASSYGTLDQETQYF	TGCGCCAGCAGCTACGGGACCCTTGATCAAGAGACCCAGTACTTC
TRBV29-1	TRBD1	.	TRBJ1-2	CSAGPKSSGQPYGYTF	TGCAGCGCCGGACCGAAGAGCTCGGGACAGCCCTATGGCTACACCTTC
TRBV27	TRBD1	.	TRBJ1-1	CASSFDRVNTEAFF	TGTGCCAGCAGTTTTGACAGGGTGAACACTGAAGCTTTCTTT
TRBV4-3	.	.	TRBJ1-3	CASSQETAGNTIYF	TGCGCCAGCAGCCAAGAGACAGCTGGAAACACCATATATTTT
TRBV6-1	TRBD2	.	TRBJ2-1	CASSEGALAGSYNEQFF	TGTGCCAGCAGTGAAGGGGCCCTAGCGGGGTCCTACAATGAGCAGTTCTTC
TRBV27	.	.	TRBJ1-2	CASSFGGDGYTF	TGTGCCAGCAGTTTTGGAGGGGATGGCTACACCTTC
TRBV6-1	TRBD2	.	TRBJ2-2	CASSRGGASGELFF	TGTGCCAGCTCGCGCGGGGGGGCCTCCGGGGAGCTGTTTTTT
TRBV19	.	few	TRBJ1-6	CASSIIPSQGGNSPLHF	TGTGCCAGTAGTATTATCCCCTCGCAGGGAGGTAATTCACCCCTCCACTTT
TRBV27	.	.	TRBJ2-5	CASSLWGRQETQYF	TGTGCCAGCAGTTTATGGGGACGGCAAGAGACCCAGTACTTC
TRBV6-6	.	.	TRBJ1-3	CASQQVSGNTIYF	TGTGCCAGCCAACAGGTCTCTGGAAACACCATATATTTT
TRBV19	TRBD1	.	TRBJ2-7	CASRPRDRAYEQYF	TGTGCCAGTAGACCCCGGGACAGGGCCTACGAGCAGTACTTC
TRBV5-1	TRBD1	few	TRBJ1-1	CASSWGQGVKTEAFF	TGCGCCAGCAGCTGGGGACAGGGGGTTAAAACTGAAGCTTTCTTT
TRBV27	.	.	TRBJ2-5	CASSSSRVGETQYF	TGTGCCAGCAGTTCTTCCAGGGTGGGGGAGACCCAGTACTTC
TRBV4-2	.	.	TRBJ1-1	CASSQEAGWDTWEAFF	TGTGCCAGCAGCCAAGAAGCGGGATGGGACACTTGGGAAGCTTTCTTT
TRBV18	TRBD1	.	TRBJ1-1	CASSPQQGANSGTEAFF	TGTGCCAGCTCACCACAACAGGGGGCGAATTCGGGAACTGAAGCTTTCTTT
TRBV7-7	TRBD1	.	TRBJ1-2	CASSLAGRKTGTNCGYTF	TGTGCTAGCAGCTTAGCGGGAAGAAAGACAGGGACAAATTGTGGCTACACCTTC
TRBV5-1	.	.	TRBJ1-1	CASSLANRATEAFF	TGCGCCAGCAGCTTGGCTAACAGGGCGACTGAAGCTTTCTTT
TRBV28	.	.	TRBJ2-7	CASTGDSFSYEQYF	TGTGCCAGCACCGGGGACTCATTCTCCTACGAGCAGTACTTC
TRBV4-1	.	.	TRBJ2-1	CASSQVDLGLSSYNEQFF	TGCGCCAGCAGCCAAGTCGATCTTGGACTTAGCTCCTACAATGAGCAGTTCTTC
TRBV15	TRBD2	.	TRBJ2-1	CATSTGLAELSSYNEQFF	TGTGCCACCAGCACTGGACTAGCGGAATTAAGCTCCTACAATGAGCAGTTCTTC